The clone carrying this T cell receptor (beta chain) was picked up many times. Its antigen is not identified. TCR beta CDR3 regions were amplified from RNA. Carried out on the TCR CDR3, a first-round RT-PCR used the HTBI primer set. From the multiplex PCR reads, TCRdb called clonotypes with MiXCR, one entry per CDR3 protein. The sample shows over 350,000 distinct CDR3 sequences, around 15% of them seen only once. For ophthalmopathy patients, the Clinical Activity Score was at least 3 and the NOSPECS grade at least 4; duration was under 3 months. Clinical symptoms, serum thyroxine, TRAb, thyroid ultrasound and orbital computed tomography established diagnosis. These data come from a study of T cells in Graves' hyperthyroidism and ophthalmopathy. The study, taken as a whole, reports: Ophthalmopathy and stable hyperthyroidism were separated by a 13 V-J model. Most thyroid clonotypes expanded above 0.001 appeared in blood too.

The sequencing input was blood. This TCR was sampled from a man between 18 and 29 years old with Graves' ophthalmopathy.

DNA of the CDR3: TGTGCCAGCAGCATGACACTTCTAGGGCAGTACTTC. Its translation is CASSMTLLGQYF. V is TRBV7-9 and J is TRBJ2-7; D gene ambiguous. CDR3 length: 12 residues. Germline assignment: CDR1 SEHNR and CDR2 FQNEAQ (reference sequence). Trimming removed 5 bases from V and 9 bases from J, with 14 bases in between.